This entry describes one T cell receptor beta chain. What it recognizes is unknown. Profiling relied on immunoSEQ multiplex PCR, and the TCRdb table lists in-frame clones only, not all of them. In the table there are 64,000 or so clones, 65% to 90% of which are singletons. These data are taken from a study of OX40 agonist ivuxolimab in advanced cancers. Study-wide context: Among those enrolled, mean age was approximately 62 years (range roughly 23 to 79) and approximately 80% were male.

The CDR3 is 16 residues long. Germline CDR1 and CDR2: MNHEY and SMNVEV (reference sequence). V lost 5 bases and J 5 bases, leaving 22 bases between the germline ends. Findings of the study overall: Averaged across samples, CD8+ T cells carried more expanded clones than CD4+ did. Individuals who were partial responders at 0.1-3.0 mg/kg had clonal expansion that ranked among the lowest. The authors did not determine the antigen specificity of the expanded peripheral T cells.

The clonotype comes from an adult with an advanced solid tumor such as melanoma, head and neck, liver or kidney cancer. The chain recombines TRBV27 with TRBJ2-7; D possibly matches TRBD1 or TRBD2 (5 bases each). The input for sequencing was CD4+ or CD8+ T cells sorted from blood, taken in a trial of the OX40 agonist ivuxolimab. DNA for the CDR3: TGTGCCAGCAGTCTTCCCGGACCCAGGGACCCCGACGAGCAGTACTTC. Translated, it gives CASSLPGPRDPDEQYF.